The 3 T cell receptor beta chains in this list originate from one sample, sequenced in a study of T cell responses to AZD1222 COVID-19 vaccine. Profiled with immunoSEQ multiplex PCR; TCRdb holds only in-frame clones, not every one. The data contain about 210,000 clones, roughly 94% of them singletons. This specimen was peripheral blood, taken 28 days after the second dose of the MenACWY control vaccine. All receptors derive from an adult who received the MenACWY meningococcal vaccine as a control.

This chain links TRBV2 with TRBJ1-2, with unresolved D. Per the germline V gene, CDR1 is SNHLY and CDR2 is FYNNEI. The CDR3 runs to 13 residues. V gave up 6 bases and J gave up 4 bases, with 12 bases separating them. The CDR3 DNA is TGTGCCAGCAGCCAAGACCCGATCTATGGCTACACCTTC. This encodes CASSQDPIYGYTF.

This chain uses TRBV28 with TRBJ2-7, with a tentative D call TRBD2 (6 bases). The CDR3 runs 15 residues. Looked up from germline, CDR1 is MDHEN and CDR2 is SYDVKM. The V and J ends lost 5 bases and 0 bases respectively, with 14 bases between them. This chain's CDR3 is CASSAPMGLSYEQYF. The DNA for the CDR3 is TGTGCCAGCAGTGCCCCGATGGGACTCTCCTACGAGCAGTACTTC.

V and J are TRBV29-1 and TRBJ2-3; D is unresolved. V lost 4 bases to trimming and J lost 7 bases, with 9 bases between them. This CDR3 spans 11 amino acids. In germline, CDR1 is SQVTM, CDR2 ANQGSEA. This chain's CDR3 is CSVVQVYTQYF. CDR3 sequence (DNA): TGCAGCGTTGTTCAGGTCTATACGCAGTATTTT.